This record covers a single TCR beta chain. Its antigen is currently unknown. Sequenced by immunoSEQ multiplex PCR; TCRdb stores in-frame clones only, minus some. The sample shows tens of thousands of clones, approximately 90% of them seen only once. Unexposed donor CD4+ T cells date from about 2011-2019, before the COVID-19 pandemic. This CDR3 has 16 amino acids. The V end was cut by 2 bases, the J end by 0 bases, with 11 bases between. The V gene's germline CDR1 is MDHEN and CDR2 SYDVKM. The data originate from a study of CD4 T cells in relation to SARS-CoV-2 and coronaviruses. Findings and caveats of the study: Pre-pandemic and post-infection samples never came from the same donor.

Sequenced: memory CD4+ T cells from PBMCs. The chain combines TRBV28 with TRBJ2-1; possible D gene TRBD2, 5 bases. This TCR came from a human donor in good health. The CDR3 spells CASSLNSGSSYNEQFF. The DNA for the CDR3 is TGTGCCAGCAGTTTAAACAGCGGCAGCTCCTACAATGAGCAGTTCTTC.